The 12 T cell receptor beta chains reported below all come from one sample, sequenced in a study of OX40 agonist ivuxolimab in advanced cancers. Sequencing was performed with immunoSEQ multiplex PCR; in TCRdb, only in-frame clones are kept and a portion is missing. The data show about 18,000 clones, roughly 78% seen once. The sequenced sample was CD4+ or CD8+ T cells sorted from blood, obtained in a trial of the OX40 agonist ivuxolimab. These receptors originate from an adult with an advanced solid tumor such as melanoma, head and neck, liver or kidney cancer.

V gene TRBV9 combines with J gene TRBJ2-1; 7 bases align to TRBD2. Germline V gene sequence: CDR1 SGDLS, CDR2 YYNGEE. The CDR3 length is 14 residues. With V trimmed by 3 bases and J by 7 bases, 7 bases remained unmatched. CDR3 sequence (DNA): TGTGCCAGCAGCGACGGACTAGGGGCGAATGAGCAGTTCTTC. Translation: CASSDGLGANEQFF.

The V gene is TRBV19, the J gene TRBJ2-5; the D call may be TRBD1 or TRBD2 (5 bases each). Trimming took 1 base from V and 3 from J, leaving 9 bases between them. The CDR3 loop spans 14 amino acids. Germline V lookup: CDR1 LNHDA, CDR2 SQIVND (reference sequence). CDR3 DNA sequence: TGTGCCAGTAGTATAGGTGGGGGTAAAGAGACCCAGTACTTC. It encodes CASSIGGGKETQYF.

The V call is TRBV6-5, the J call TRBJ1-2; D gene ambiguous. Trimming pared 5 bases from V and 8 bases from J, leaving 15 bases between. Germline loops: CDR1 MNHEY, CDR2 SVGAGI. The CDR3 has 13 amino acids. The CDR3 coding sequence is TGTGCCAGCAGTCATGGGGATCTAGGGGGCTACACCTTC. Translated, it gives CASSHGDLGGYTF.

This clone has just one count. DNA for the CDR3: TGCAGCGTCGACCCCGGGACAGGGGCCTACGAGCAGTACTTC. Encoded protein: CSVDPGTGAYEQYF. This chain links TRBV29-1 with TRBJ2-7; 10 nucleotides agree with TRBD1. The CDR3 totals 14 residues. Germline loops: CDR1 SQVTM, CDR2 ANQGSEA. V lost 6 bases, J lost 2 bases, and 7 bases stayed unmatched.

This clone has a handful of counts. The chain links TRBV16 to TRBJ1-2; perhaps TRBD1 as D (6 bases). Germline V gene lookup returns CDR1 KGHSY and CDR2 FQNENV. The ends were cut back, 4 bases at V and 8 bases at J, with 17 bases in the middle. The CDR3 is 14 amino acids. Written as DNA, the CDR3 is TGTGCCAGCAGCCTCATTTTACAGGGTGAAGGCTACACCTTC. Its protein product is CASSLILQGEGYTF.

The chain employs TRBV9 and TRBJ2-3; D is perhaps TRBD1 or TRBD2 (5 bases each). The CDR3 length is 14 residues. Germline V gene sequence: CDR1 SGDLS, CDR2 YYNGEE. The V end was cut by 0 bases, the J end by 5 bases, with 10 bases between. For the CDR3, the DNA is TGTGCCAGCAGCGTAGGGGGGATAGAAGATACGCAGTATTTT. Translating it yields CASSVGGIEDTQYF.

Here the CDR3 DNA reads TGTGCCAGCAGCTCCCGGACAGGGAGAGACATTCAGTACTTC. Residues: CASSSRTGRDIQYF. This sequence joins TRBV6-5 and TRBJ2-4; 8 bases map to TRBD1. CDR3 length equals 14 residues. Germline CDR1 MNHEY, CDR2 SVGAGI. V shed 6 bases, J shed 8 bases, and the junction held 9 bases outside the gene matches.

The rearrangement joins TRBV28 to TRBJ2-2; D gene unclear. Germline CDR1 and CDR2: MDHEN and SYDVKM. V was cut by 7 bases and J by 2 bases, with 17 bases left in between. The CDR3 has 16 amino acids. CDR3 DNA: TGTGCCAGCACCCTAGGCGTGGGGTTAAACACCGGGGAGCTGTTTTTT. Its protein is CASTLGVGLNTGELFF.

CDR3 coding DNA: TGTGCCAGCAGCTTTTCCACTGAAGCTTTCTTT. Translation gives CASSFSTEAFF. V and J are TRBV7-8 and TRBJ1-1; no firm D call. There are 11 residues in the CDR3. Germline V gene lookup returns CDR1 SGHVS and CDR2 FQNEAQ. The V end was cut by 3 bases, the J end by 4 bases, with 3 bases between.

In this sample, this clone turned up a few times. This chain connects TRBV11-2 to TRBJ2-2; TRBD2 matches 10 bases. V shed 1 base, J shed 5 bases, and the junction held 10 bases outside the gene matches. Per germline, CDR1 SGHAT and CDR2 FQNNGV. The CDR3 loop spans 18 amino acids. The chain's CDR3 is CASSLAASGSPVTGELFF. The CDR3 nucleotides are TGTGCCAGCAGCTTAGCGGCTAGCGGGAGCCCTGTGACCGGGGAGCTGTTTTTT.

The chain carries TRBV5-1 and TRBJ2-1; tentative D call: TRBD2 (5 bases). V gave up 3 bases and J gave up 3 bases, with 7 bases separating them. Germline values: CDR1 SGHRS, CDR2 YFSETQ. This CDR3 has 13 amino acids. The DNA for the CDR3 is TGCGCCAGCAGCTCAGACTACTACAATGAGCAGTTCTTC. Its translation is CASSSDYYNEQFF.

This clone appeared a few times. The CDR3 nucleotides read TGCAGCGTCCCTTCAGCGGGGACGACCTACGAGCAGTACTTC. Amino acid sequence: CSVPSAGTTYEQYF. The V gene is TRBV29-1, the J gene TRBJ2-7; TRBD2 aligns across 7 bases. Germline V CDR1 and CDR2: SQVTM, ANQGSEA. The CDR3 loop spans 14 amino acids. After removal of 6 bases from V and 2 bases from J, the junction contained 10 bases not matched to a gene.